Following are 28 T cell receptor beta chains from one sample sequenced in a study of CD4 and CD8 cells across lung adenocarcinoma regions. TCRdb reprocessed the PCR reads with MiXCR, giving one entry per CDR3 protein. Of approximately 25,000 distinct CDR3 sequences in the sample, around 56% were seen once. The sequenced sample was CD8+ T cells from the center of a lung tumor. The receptors were gathered from a male donor with lung adenocarcinoma. The CD4 and CD8 labels of this study may be unreliable.

In this sample, this clonotype turned up many times. V gene TRBV4-2 combines with J gene TRBJ2-1, with TRBD2 matching 12 bases. The junction had 8 bases not matched to a gene; V was cut back by 7 bases and J by 4 bases. This CDR3 has 16 amino acids. From germline, CDR1 is LGHNA and CDR2 YNFKEQ. The DNA of the CDR3 is TGTGCCAGCACCCCACTGACTAGCGGGAGTTACAATGAGCAGTTCTTC. Amino acid sequence: CASTPLTSGSYNEQFF.

A word on this clonotype: A read error may account for a junction end that differs from germline. The V and J genes are TRBV10-1 and TRBJ2-3; 8 positions match TRBD2. Germline V gene lookup returns CDR1 WNHNN and CDR2 SYGVQD (reference sequence). This CDR3 has 16 amino acids. The CDR3 region is CASRGGGGSDRDTQYF. DNA of the CDR3: TGCGCCAGCAGGGGGGGCGGGGGGAGTGATCGAGATACCCAGTATTTC.

CDR3 region: CASSYYPGLSPEQYF. The CDR3 DNA is TGTGCCAGCAGTTACTACCCGGGACTATCCCCCGAGCAGTACTTC. V gene TRBV6-5 combines with J gene TRBJ2-5; 7 bases are a match to TRBD2. The J call may be mistaken, given a closer DNA end match to TRBJ2-7. Germline lookup yields CDR1 MNHEY and CDR2 SVGAGI. This CDR3 is 15 amino acids long.

V gene TRBV10-1 combines with J gene TRBJ2-3, with a weak D call TRBD2 (6 bases). Per the germline V gene, CDR1 is WNHNN and CDR2 is SYGVQD (reference sequence). CDR3 length: 15 amino acids. The CDR3 region has the DNA TGCGGCGCGGGGAGCGGGTACCGGGACCAAGAGACGCAGTATTTT. It yields the protein CGAGSGYRDQETQYF.

There are many counts of this clonotype. This rearrangement joins TRBV15 to TRBJ2-5; either TRBD1 or TRBD2 may fit D (5 bases each). The ends were cut back, 11 bases at V and 1 base at J, with 14 bases in the middle. This CDR3 region has 13 residues. In germline, CDR1 is LNHNV, CDR2 YYDKDF (reference sequence). The CDR3 bases are TGTGCCTCCACGGGGCGGGCCCAAGAGACCCAGTACTTC. It is translated as CASTGRAQETQYF.

Ten or more counts support this clonotype. The V gene is TRBV5-1, the J gene TRBJ2-4; D remains ambiguous. CDR3 length equals 12 residues. V gave up 1 base and J gave up 8 bases, with 7 bases separating them. Per germline, CDR1 SGHRS and CDR2 YFSETQ. The CDR3 protein is CASSLYRDIQYF. DNA of the CDR3: TGCGCCAGCAGCTTGTATCGGGACATTCAGTACTTC. The whole variable domain, filled in from reference TRBV5-1 and TRBJ2-4, reads KAGVTQTPRYLIKTRGQQVTLSCSPISGHRSVSWYQQTPGQGLQFLFEYFSETQRNKGNFPGRFSGRQFSNSRSEMNVSTLELGDSALYLCASSLYRDIQYFGAGTRLSVL.

This clonotype was found a few times. The chain links TRBV10-3 to TRBJ2-1, with TRBD2 as a possible D gene (6 bases). V was clipped by 10 bases and J by 10 bases, with 23 bases between them. CDR1 is ENHRY, CDR2 SYGVKD, per germline. The CDR3 runs 14 residues. CDR3 nucleotide sequence: TGTGCCACCCACCCGGCGGGACCCCTCTACGAGCAGTTCTTC. Translated: CATHPAGPLYEQFF.

The V gene is TRBV6-1, the J gene TRBJ2-5; D is ambiguous. Trimming cost V 6 bases and J 5 bases, with 16 bases left between them. CDR3 length equals 14 residues. Germline lookup yields CDR1 MNHNS and CDR2 SASEGT. CDR3 bases: TGTGCCAGCAGCCTCGCGTCTGGGTCGGAGACCCAGTACTTC. It yields the protein CASSLASGSETQYF.

The chain couples TRBV10-3 to TRBJ2-4, with D tentatively TRBD2 (6 bases). Germline loops: CDR1 ENHRY, CDR2 SYGVKD. This CDR3 has 13 amino acids. CDR3 protein: CVTGEWAKNTQYF. The CDR3 coding sequence is TGTGTCACGGGGGAGTGGGCCAAAAACACGCAGTACTTC.

This clonotype is termed medium-sized. The CDR3 nucleotides read TGCGCCAGCAGGATTTCTAGCGGAGATACGCAGTATTTT. Translating it yields CASRISSGDTQYF. The chain joins TRBV10-2 to TRBJ2-3; the match to TRBD2 covers 7 bases. The V gene's germline CDR1 is WSHSY and CDR2 SAAADI. This CDR3 contains 13 residues. Trimming at V came to 6 bases and at J to 5 bases, leaving 5 bases not matched to a gene.

Ten or more counts support this clonotype. The V gene is TRBV6-1, the J gene TRBJ2-2, with 7 bases aligning to TRBD1. V was pared by 8 bases and J by 1 base, with 7 bases of the junction left unmatched. There are 15 residues in the CDR3. Per germline, CDR1 MNHNS and CDR2 SASEGT. The CDR3 region is CASGKGGGNTGELFF. DNA for the CDR3: TGTGCCAGCGGTAAAGGGGGCGGGAACACCGGGGAGCTGTTTTTT.

The rearrangement links TRBV6-1 to TRBJ2-1, with 9 positions matching TRBD1. The V segment lost 7 bases and the J segment 13 bases; nucleotides outside the gene matches: 26. This CDR3 is 18 amino acids long. Germline V gene sequence: CDR1 MNHNS, CDR2 SASEGT. The chain's CDR3 is CASKTLRRQGEVQETQFF. The CDR3 DNA reads TGTGCCAGCAAAACGTTACGCCGACAGGGGGAGGTTCAAGAGACCCAGTTCTTC.

This rearrangement joins TRBV6-2 or TRBV6-3 to TRBJ1-2, with a weak D call TRBD1 (5 bases). The ends were cut back, 2 bases at V and 5 bases at J, with 12 bases in the middle. The germline V gene encodes CDR1 MNHEY and CDR2 SVGEGT. There are 14 residues in the CDR3. Here the CDR3 reads CASSYGPGWYGYTF. CDR3 DNA sequence: TGTGCCAGCAGTTACGGGCCAGGGTGGTATGGCTACACCTTC.

In this sample, this clonotype turned up a few times. This CDR3 is CASSAEIIGDTQYF. CDR3 DNA: TGTGCCAGCTCGGCGGAGATAATAGGAGATACGCAGTATTTT. The J gene is TRBJ2-3, the V gene TRBV6-1; no clear D gene. CDR1 is MNHNS and CDR2 is SASEGT in the germline V gene. The CDR3 has 14 residues. The V end lost 8 bases, the J end lost 5 bases, and 17 bases lay between the germline ends.

To note about this clonotype: At one boundary the junction diverges from the germline segment, which might be a read error. CDR3 bases: TGCGCGAGCAGTGAACCGGGGCTGGGGGGCAAAAACATTCAGTACTTC. Protein: CASSEPGLGGKNIQYF. V usage is TRBV10-2 and J usage is TRBJ2-4, with D tentatively TRBD2 (6 bases). The germline CDR1 and CDR2 sequences are WSHSY and SAAADI. This CDR3 has 16 residues.

The CDR3 coding sequence is TGCGCCAGCAGTGAGAGGCCTCGCCGAGATACGCAGTATTTT. Protein sequence: CASSERPRRDTQYF. The chain employs TRBV10-2 and TRBJ2-3; D uncertain. CDR3 size: 14 residues. CDR1 and CDR2 (germline): WSHSY, SAAADI. Between the trimmed V and J ends, which lost 2 bases and 5 bases, there was a span of 11 bases.

The V and J genes are TRBV6-1 and TRBJ2-3; D is unresolved. Germline lookup yields CDR1 MNHNS and CDR2 SASEGT. Deletions cut 6 bases from V and 5 bases from J, with 12 bases between. This CDR3 comprises 13 residues. CDR3 nucleotides: TGTGCCAGCAGACCCCTTGACGAAGATACGCAGTATTTT. The encoded protein is CASRPLDEDTQYF.

This clonotype was picked up a small number of times. The chain has TRBV4-1 and TRBJ2-3, with D perhaps TRBD1 (6 bases). The CDR3 has 16 residues. Trimming pared 5 bases from V and 3 bases from J, leaving 18 bases between. The germline CDR1 and CDR2 sequences are MGHRA and YSYEKL. CDR3 nucleotide sequence: TGCGCCAGCAGCGAGGACAGACCCGAGGGGACAGATACGCAGTATTTT. It is translated as CASSEDRPEGTDTQYF.

This sequence joins TRBV6-1 and TRBJ2-3, with D possibly being TRBD1 (5 bases). V was cut by 0 bases and J by 12 bases, with 22 bases left in between. The germline V gene has CDR1 MNHNS and CDR2 SASEGT. This CDR3 has 16 residues. The CDR3 DNA is TGTGCCAGCAGTGAAGCGGGGCCATGGGTTGAAAACATTCAGTATTTT. Translation gives CASSEAGPWVENIQYF.

The gene calls are TRBV3-1 and TRBJ1-1, with unresolved D. V lost 1 base to trimming and J lost 1 base, with 13 bases between them. Germline CDR1 LGHDT, CDR2 YNNKEL (reference sequence). The CDR3 is made up of 16 amino acids. The CDR3: CASSQVLNRGNTEAFF. The CDR3 DNA reads as TGTGCCAGCAGCCAAGTGCTCAACCGAGGGAACACTGAAGCTTTCTTT.

A note on this clonotype: Sequence at one end of the junction differs from germline and may be a read error. This chain uses TRBV10-1 with TRBJ2-3, with TRBD1 as a possible D gene (6 bases). CDR1 and CDR2 from the germline V gene are WNHNN and SYGVQD (reference sequence). This CDR3 contains 16 residues. The DNA of the CDR3 is TGCGCCACCGTGGTTCCCGGGTGCCGGGACACAGATACGCAGTATTTC. As protein: CATVVPGCRDTDTQYF.

This clonotype was seen more than once but under ten times. V is TRBV7-6 and J is TRBJ2-1; D remains unclear. CDR3 length: 16 amino acids. Germline CDR1 SGHVS, CDR2 FNYEAQ. Trimming removed 0 bases from V and 4 bases from J, with 13 bases in between. This CDR3 reads CASSLAAAIGYNEQFF. The DNA of the CDR3 is TGTGCCAGCAGCTTAGCAGCCGCGATCGGGTACAATGAGCAGTTCTTC.

There are many counts of this clonotype. The chain has TRBV6-1 and TRBJ2-7; the D gene is possibly TRBD1 (6 bases). CDR3 size: 12 residues. V lost 7 bases to trimming and J lost 4 bases, with 11 bases between them. Germline V CDR1 and CDR2: MNHNS, SASEGT. CDR3 protein: CASNLGQYEQYF. The CDR3, as DNA: TGTGCCAGCAACCTGGGACAATACGAGCAGTACTTC.

As concerns this clonotype: At one end the junction does not follow the germline gene, possibly because of a read error. The V gene is TRBV6-1, the J gene TRBJ2-3; D gene ambiguous. Looked up from germline, CDR1 is MNHNS and CDR2 is SASEGT. The CDR3 extends over 12 amino acids. The CDR3 protein is CVSSVSTDAQYF. CDR3 nucleotides: TGTGTCAGCAGTGTGAGCACCGATGCGCAGTATTTT.

This clonotype came up many times. V and J are TRBV6-1 and TRBJ2-4; maybe TRBD1 (5 bases). The CDR3 is made up of 16 amino acids. Trimming pared 0 bases from V and 13 bases from J, leaving 22 bases between. Germline-derived CDR1 and CDR2 are MNHNS and SASEGT. CDR3 DNA: TGTGCCAGCAGTGAAGCGGGGCTGTGGGCCAAAGACACGCAGTACTTC. Translation: CASSEAGLWAKDTQYF.

This clonotype was counted only a few times. The chain has TRBV7-2 and TRBJ2-1; TRBD1 matches at 7 bases. The CDR3 sequence is 14 residues long. Germline lookup yields CDR1 SGHTA and CDR2 FQGNSA. The junction had 4 bases not matched to a gene; V was cut back by 3 bases and J by 5 bases. CDR3 DNA sequence: TGTGCCAGCAGCTTTCGTACAGGGGACAATGAGCAGTTCTTC. It specifies CASSFRTGDNEQFF. Using reference TRBV7-2 and TRBJ2-1 for the parts outside the CDR3, the full variable domain is GAGVSQSPSNKVTEKGKDVELRCDPISGHTALYWYRQSLGQGLEFLIYFQGNSAPDKSGLPSDRFSAERTGGSVSTLTIQRTQQEDSAVYLCASSFRTGDNEQFFGPGTRLTVL.

The rearrangement joins TRBV3-1 to TRBJ2-5, with D possibly TRBD2 on 7 matching bases. TRBJ2-3 explains the end of the DNA better; the J call may be wrong. Germline assignment: CDR1 LGHDT and CDR2 YNNKEL (reference sequence). This CDR3 is built from 15 residues. CDR3 bases: TGTTGCGCGGGCCTAGGGGGGGGGGGCCCAGAGACCCAGTATTTT. Translating it yields CCAGLGGGGPETQYF.

This clonotype was detected only once. The genes are TRBV6-1 and TRBJ2-3; TRBD2 matches 7 bases. The J call may be wrong; the DNA end is better matched by TRBJ2-7. The CDR3 is 14 amino acids. Germline-derived CDR1 and CDR2 are MNHNS and SASEGT. The CDR3 bases are TGTGCGGGGGGGGGGAGGCACGACCCAGATACGCAGTACTTC. Amino acid sequence: CAGGGRHDPDTQYF.